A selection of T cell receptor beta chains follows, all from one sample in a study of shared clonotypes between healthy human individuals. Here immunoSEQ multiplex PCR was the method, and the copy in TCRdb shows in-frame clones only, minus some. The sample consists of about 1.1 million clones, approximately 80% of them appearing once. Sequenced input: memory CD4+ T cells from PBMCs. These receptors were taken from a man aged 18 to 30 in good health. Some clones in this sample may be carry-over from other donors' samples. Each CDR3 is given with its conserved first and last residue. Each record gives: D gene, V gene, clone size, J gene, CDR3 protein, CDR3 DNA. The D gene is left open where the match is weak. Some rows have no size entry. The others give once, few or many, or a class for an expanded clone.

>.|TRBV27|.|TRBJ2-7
CASSYAAASYEQYF
TGTGCCAGCAGTTACGCGGCCGCCAGCTACGAGCAGTACTTC
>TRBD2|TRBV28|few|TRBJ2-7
CASRPGLAGSYEQYF
TGTGCCAGCAGACCCGGACTAGCGGGGTCCTACGAGCAGTACTTC
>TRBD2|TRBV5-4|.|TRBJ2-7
CASSLKLAGGEQYF
TGTGCCAGCAGCTTGAAACTAGCGGGAGGCGAGCAGTACTTC
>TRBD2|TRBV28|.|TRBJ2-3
CASSSRLSGVDTQYF
TGTGCCAGCAGTTCTAGACTAAGCGGGGTTGACACGCAGTATTTT
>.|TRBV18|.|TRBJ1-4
CASSPLNEKLFF
TGTGCCAGCTCACCACTTAATGAAAAACTGTTTTTT
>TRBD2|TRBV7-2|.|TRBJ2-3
CASSLGLAGGFGTQYF
TGTGCCAGCAGCCTAGGACTAGCGGGAGGGTTTGGAACGCAGTATTTT
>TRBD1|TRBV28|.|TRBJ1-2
CATRQGISPGYTF
TGTGCCACTCGACAGGGGATTTCACCTGGCTACACCTTC
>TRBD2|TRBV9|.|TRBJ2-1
CASSARRDSGRNEQFF
TGTGCCAGCAGCGCCCGACGTGATAGCGGGAGAAATGAGCAGTTCTTC
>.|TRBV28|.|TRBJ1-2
CASSLDQHGYTF
TGTGCCAGCAGTTTGGATCAGCATGGCTACACCTTC
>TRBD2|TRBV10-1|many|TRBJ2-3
CASRLAGSTDTQYF
TGCGCCAGCAGGCTAGCGGGAAGCACAGATACGCAGTATTTT
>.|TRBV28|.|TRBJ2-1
CASAVGGAYNEQFF
TGTGCCAGCGCCGTGGGCGGGGCCTACAATGAGCAGTTCTTC
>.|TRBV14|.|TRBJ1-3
CASSRSISGNTIYF
TGTGCCAGCAGCCGAAGCATCTCTGGAAACACCATATATTTT
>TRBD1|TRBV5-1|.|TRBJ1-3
CASSLAVTGPGNTIYF
TGCGCCAGCAGCTTGGCCGTGACAGGGCCTGGAAACACCATATATTTT
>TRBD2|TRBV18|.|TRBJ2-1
CASSRLHLAGVYNEQFF
TGTGCCAGCTCACGATTACACCTAGCGGGAGTTTACAATGAGCAGTTCTTC
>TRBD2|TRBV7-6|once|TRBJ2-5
CASSPLAGVIETQYF
TGTGCCAGCAGCCCGCTAGCGGGAGTCATAGAGACCCAGTACTTC
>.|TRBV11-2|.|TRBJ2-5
CASSRIQETQYF
TGTGCCAGCAGCCGGATACAAGAGACCCAGTACTTC
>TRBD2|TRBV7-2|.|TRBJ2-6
CASSTTTSGYSGANVLTF
TGTGCCAGCAGCACGACGACTAGCGGCTACTCTGGGGCCAACGTCCTGACTTTC
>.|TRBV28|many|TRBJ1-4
CASKEGPLSNREKLFF
TGTGCCAGCAAGGAGGGTCCTCTCAGCAATCGGGAAAAACTGTTTTTT
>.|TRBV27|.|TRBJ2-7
CASSFLQATYEQYF
TGTGCCAGCAGTTTCTTACAGGCTACCTACGAGCAGTACTTC
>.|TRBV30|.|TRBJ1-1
CAWRGRGGVTEAFF
TGTGCCTGGAGAGGTCGCGGGGGAGTCACTGAAGCTTTCTTT
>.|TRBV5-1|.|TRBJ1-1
CASSLGEARRTEAFF
TGCGCCAGCAGCCTCGGGGAGGCCCGGAGAACTGAAGCTTTCTTT
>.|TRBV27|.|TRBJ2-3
CASSLPGPGTDTQYF
TGTGCCAGCAGTCTTCCAGGGCCGGGCACAGATACGCAGTATTTT
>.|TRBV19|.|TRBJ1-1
CASSIPRRDTEAFF
TGTGCCAGTAGTATTCCCCGTCGGGACACTGAAGCTTTCTTT
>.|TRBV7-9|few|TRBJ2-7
CASSWGRTRRDYEQYF
TGTGCCAGCAGCTGGGGGAGGACGCGCAGGGACTACGAGCAGTACTTC
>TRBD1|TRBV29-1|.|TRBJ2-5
CSVEGAPYERGQGETQYF
TGCAGCGTTGAAGGAGCCCCTTATGAGAGGGGGCAAGGAGAGACCCAGTACTTC
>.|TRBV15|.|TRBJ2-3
CATSRGPPRSILSTDTQYF
TGTGCCACCAGCAGAGGGCCCCCCCGGAGCATCCTGAGCACAGATACGCAGTATTTT
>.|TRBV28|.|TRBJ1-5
CASGIVTGTTVNQPQHF
TGTGCCAGCGGCATTGTGACTGGCACGACAGTCAATCAGCCCCAGCATTTT
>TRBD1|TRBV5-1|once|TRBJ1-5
CASSLAGTGEGQPQHF
TGCGCCAGCAGCTTGGCCGGGACAGGGGAAGGTCAGCCCCAGCATTTT
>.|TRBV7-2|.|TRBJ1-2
CASSQVRVDGYTF
TGTGCCAGCAGCCAGGTTCGGGTGGATGGCTACACCTTC
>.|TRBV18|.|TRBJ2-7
CASSRAAYEQYF
TGTGCCAGCTCGCGGGCAGCCTACGAGCAGTACTTC
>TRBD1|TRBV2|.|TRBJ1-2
CASSPSQGAVYGYTF
TGTGCCAGCAGCCCCTCCCAGGGGGCGGTCTATGGCTACACCTTC
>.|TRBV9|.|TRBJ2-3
CASSVLGSSTDTQYF
TGTGCCAGCAGCGTTCTGGGGTCTAGCACAGATACGCAGTATTTT
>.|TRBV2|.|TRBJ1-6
CASRSPGSYNSPLHF
TGTGCCAGCAGAAGCCCAGGCTCCTATAATTCACCCCTCCACTTT
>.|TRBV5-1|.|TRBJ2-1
CASSLVGGTHNEQFF
TGCGCCAGCAGCTTGGTTGGCGGGACTCACAATGAGCAGTTCTTC
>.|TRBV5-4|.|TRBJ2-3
CASSPNELVSTDTQYF
TGTGCCAGCAGCCCCAACGAGCTCGTGAGCACAGATACGCAGTATTTT
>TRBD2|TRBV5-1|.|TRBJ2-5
CASSLGGLAGFGETQYF
TGCGCCAGCAGCTTGGGAGGACTAGCGGGATTCGGGGAGACCCAGTACTTC
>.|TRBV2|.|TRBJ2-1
CASSFIRGQEQFF
TGTGCCAGCAGTTTCATCCGCGGGCAGGAGCAGTTCTTC
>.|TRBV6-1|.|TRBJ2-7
CASTKQGSTYEQYF
TGTGCCAGCACTAAACAGGGATCGACCTACGAGCAGTACTTC
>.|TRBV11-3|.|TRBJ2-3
CASSYGGSADTQYF
TGTGCCAGCAGTTATGGGGGGAGCGCAGATACGCAGTATTTT
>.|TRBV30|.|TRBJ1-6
CARAGPGDNSPLHF
TGTGCTCGTGCCGGACCGGGGGATAATTCACCCCTCCACTTT
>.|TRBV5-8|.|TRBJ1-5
CASSLGVNQPQHF
TGTGCCAGCAGCCTCGGGGTCAATCAGCCCCAGCATTTT
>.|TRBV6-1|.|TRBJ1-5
CASSAAQASNQPQHF
TGTGCCAGCAGTGCGGCGCAGGCTTCTAATCAGCCCCAGCATTTT
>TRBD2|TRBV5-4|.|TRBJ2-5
CASSQKRGWEETQYF
TGTGCCAGCAGCCAAAAGCGGGGTTGGGAAGAGACCCAGTACTTC
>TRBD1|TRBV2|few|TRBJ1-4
CASNRDRAGEKLFF
TGTGCCAGCAATAGGGACAGGGCGGGTGAAAAACTGTTTTTT
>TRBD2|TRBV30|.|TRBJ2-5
CAWSVGTSGQETQYF
TGTGCCTGGAGTGTAGGTACTAGCGGCCAAGAGACCCAGTACTTC
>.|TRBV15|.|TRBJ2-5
CATSRDGIETQYF
TGTGCCACCAGCAGAGATGGAATAGAGACCCAGTACTTC
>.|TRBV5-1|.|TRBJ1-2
CASSLEGRTTYGYTF
TGCGCCAGCAGCTTGGAAGGGAGGACAACCTATGGCTACACCTTC
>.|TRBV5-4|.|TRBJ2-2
CASSFPNTGELFF
TGTGCCAGCAGCTTTCCGAACACCGGGGAGCTGTTTTTT
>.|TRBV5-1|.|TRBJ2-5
CASSSGTHQQETQYF
TGCGCCAGCAGCTCCGGGACACATCAACAAGAGACCCAGTACTTC
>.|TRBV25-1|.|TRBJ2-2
CASSDSLRPGELFF
TGTGCCAGCAGTGATAGTTTACGACCCGGGGAGCTGTTTTTT
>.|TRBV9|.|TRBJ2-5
CASSVGENGSRGETQYF
TGTGCCAGCAGCGTAGGTGAAAACGGGAGTAGGGGAGAGACCCAGTACTTC
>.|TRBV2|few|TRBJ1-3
CASSELAGGSSGNTIYF
TGTGCCAGCAGTGAATTGGCGGGGGGTTCCTCTGGAAACACCATATATTTT
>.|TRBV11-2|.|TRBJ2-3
CASSKLPGGTDTQYF
TGTGCCAGCAGCAAACTACCGGGGGGCACAGATACGCAGTATTTT
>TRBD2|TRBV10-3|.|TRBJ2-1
CAITPGTSSAEQFF
TGTGCCATCACCCCCGGGACTAGCTCGGCTGAGCAGTTCTTC
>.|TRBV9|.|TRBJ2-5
CASSVRGSAETQYF
TGTGCCAGCAGTGTCAGGGGTAGCGCGGAGACCCAGTACTTC